This is a list of T cell receptor beta chains from one sample in a study of blood T cells in healthy people across ages. TCRdb called the 5' RACE reads again in MiXCR, with one record for every CDR3 protein. The sample consists of hundreds of thousands of distinct CDR3 sequences, about half of them appearing once. Material: blood. Receptors originate from a woman aged 60-75 years in good health. The CDR3 runs from the conserved cysteine through the conserved F or W. D genes are given only for firm matches. Clone size is stated in some rows and not others, as once, few, many or a class when expanded.

clone size: .; V gene: TRBV9; J gene: TRBJ2-5; D gene: TRBD2; CDR3 protein: CASSVTSGSGGETQYF; CDR3 DNA: TGTGCCAGCAGCGTGACTAGCGGGAGTGGTGGCGAGACCCAGTACTTC
clone size: many; V gene: TRBV24-1; J gene: TRBJ2-5; D gene: .; CDR3 protein: CATSETNYKETQYF; CDR3 DNA: TGTGCCACCAGTGAGACGAATTACAAAGAGACCCAGTACTTC
clone size: once; V gene: TRBV10-3; J gene: TRBJ2-1; D gene: TRBD2; CDR3 protein: CAISGLAGNERFF; CDR3 DNA: TGTGCCATCAGTGGACTAGCGGGCAATGAGCGGTTCTTC
clone size: .; V gene: TRBV27; J gene: TRBJ1-2; D gene: .; CDR3 protein: CASSADSVRGYTF; CDR3 DNA: TGTGCCAGCAGTGCGGACTCAGTTCGTGGCTACACCTTC
clone size: .; V gene: TRBV5-4; J gene: TRBJ2-2; D gene: .; CDR3 protein: CASSLGLVGTNTGELFF; CDR3 DNA: TGTGCCAGCAGCTTAGGCTTAGTAGGGACAAACACCGGGGAGCTGTTTTTT
clone size: few; V gene: TRBV20-1; J gene: TRBJ1-2; D gene: .; CDR3 protein: CSATPQNYGYTF; CDR3 DNA: TGCAGTGCGACACCCCAAAACTATGGCTACACCTTC
clone size: .; V gene: TRBV4-2; J gene: TRBJ2-1; D gene: TRBD2; CDR3 protein: CASSQEGTSGLLSSYNEQFF; CDR3 DNA: TGTGCCAGCAGCCAAGAAGGGACTAGCGGGCTTTTGAGCTCCTACAATGAGCAGTTCTTC
clone size: .; V gene: TRBV25-1; J gene: TRBJ2-3; D gene: TRBD2; CDR3 protein: CASIPPGTGGPRDTQYF; CDR3 DNA: TGTGCCAGCATCCCCCCTGGAACGGGAGGGCCTCGAGATACGCAGTATTTT
clone size: few; V gene: TRBV5-5; J gene: TRBJ2-7; D gene: TRBD2; CDR3 protein: CAGGGPTFSYEQYF; CDR3 DNA: TGTGCCGGGGGGGGACCAACCTTCTCCTACGAGCAGTACTTC
clone size: .; V gene: TRBV27; J gene: TRBJ2-7; D gene: TRBD2; CDR3 protein: CASSAWPSGKYEQYF; CDR3 DNA: TGTGCCAGCAGTGCATGGCCTAGCGGGAAGTACGAGCAGTACTTC
clone size: .; V gene: TRBV7-3; J gene: TRBJ2-3; D gene: TRBD1; CDR3 protein: CASGPGQSTDTQYF; CDR3 DNA: TGTGCCAGCGGGCCGGGACAGAGCACAGATACGCAGTATTTT
clone size: .; V gene: TRBV5-1; J gene: TRBJ2-7; D gene: TRBD1; CDR3 protein: CASSNRDRPLQQYF; CDR3 DNA: TGCGCCAGCAGCAATCGGGACAGGCCTTTACAGCAGTACTTC
clone size: .; V gene: TRBV10-3; J gene: TRBJ2-5; D gene: .; CDR3 protein: CAITRSGLQETQYF; CDR3 DNA: TGTGCCATCACGCGTTCGGGACTCCAAGAGACCCAGTACTTC
clone size: .; V gene: TRBV27; J gene: TRBJ2-2; D gene: .; CDR3 protein: CASSRRTGYTGELFF; CDR3 DNA: TGTGCCAGCAGCCGACGCACTGGGTACACCGGGGAGCTGTTTTTT
clone size: few; V gene: TRBV10-3; J gene: TRBJ2-7; D gene: TRBD1; CDR3 protein: CAISGRDRPYEQYF; CDR3 DNA: TGTGCCATCAGTGGCCGGGACAGACCCTACGAGCAGTACTTC
clone size: .; V gene: TRBV2; J gene: TRBJ2-1; D gene: .; CDR3 protein: CASSPLQGGEQFF; CDR3 DNA: TGTGCCAGCAGTCCTCTCCAGGGGGGGGAGCAGTTCTTC
clone size: many; V gene: TRBV5-5; J gene: TRBJ2-1; D gene: .; CDR3 protein: CASSVGYRVGQFF; CDR3 DNA: TGTGCCAGCAGCGTGGGGTACAGGGTAGGGCAGTTCTTC
clone size: few; V gene: TRBV6-2/TRBV6-3; J gene: TRBJ1-1; D gene: .; CDR3 protein: CASSLRRVGTEAFF; CDR3 DNA: TGTGCCAGCAGCCTGAGGCGGGTCGGCACTGAAGCTTTCTTT
clone size: many; V gene: TRBV4-3; J gene: TRBJ2-1; D gene: TRBD2; CDR3 protein: CASSQEGTSSYNEQFF; CDR3 DNA: TGTGCCAGCAGCCAAGAAGGGACTAGCTCCTACAATGAGCAGTTCTTC
clone size: .; V gene: TRBV6-1; J gene: TRBJ2-1; D gene: TRBD1; CDR3 protein: CASSRQGRDEQFF; CDR3 DNA: TGTGCCAGCAGTAGACAGGGTCGGGATGAGCAGTTCTTC
clone size: .; V gene: TRBV5-6; J gene: TRBJ2-1; D gene: .; CDR3 protein: CASSQGTGLSYNEQFF; CDR3 DNA: TGTGCCAGCAGCCAAGGGACGGGTCTTTCCTACAATGAGCAGTTCTTC
clone size: .; V gene: TRBV6-5; J gene: TRBJ2-1; D gene: .; CDR3 protein: CASSFLPGYNEQFF; CDR3 DNA: TGTGCCAGCTCATTCCTTCCGGGTTACAATGAGCAGTTCTTC
clone size: .; V gene: TRBV5-1; J gene: TRBJ2-2; D gene: TRBD2; CDR3 protein: CARSLAGLAGRNTGELFF; CDR3 DNA: TGCGCCCGCAGCTTGGCGGGACTAGCGGGACGGAACACCGGGGAGCTGTTTTTT
clone size: many; V gene: TRBV20-1; J gene: TRBJ2-4; D gene: .; CDR3 protein: CSVGAPSGSQKIQYF; CDR3 DNA: TGCAGTGTAGGGGCACCGAGCGGGTCCCAGAAGATTCAGTACTTC
clone size: .; V gene: TRBV11-1; J gene: TRBJ2-5; D gene: .; CDR3 protein: CASSLESIRETQYF; CDR3 DNA: TGTGCCAGCAGCTTAGAAAGTATCCGAGAGACCCAGTACTTC
clone size: .; V gene: TRBV7-2; J gene: TRBJ1-2; D gene: TRBD1; CDR3 protein: CASSPYAGGQGLDGYTF; CDR3 DNA: TGTGCCAGCAGCCCTTATGCTGGGGGACAGGGGCTTGATGGCTACACCTTC
clone size: .; V gene: TRBV12-3/TRBV12-4; J gene: TRBJ2-7; D gene: .; CDR3 protein: CASSLTQSLEQYF; CDR3 DNA: TGTGCCAGCAGTTTAACGCAGTCCCTCGAGCAGTACTTC
clone size: few; V gene: TRBV2; J gene: TRBJ2-5; D gene: TRBD1; CDR3 protein: CAGGQVDGETQYF; CDR3 DNA: TGTGCCGGGGGACAGGTGGACGGAGAGACCCAGTACTTC
clone size: .; V gene: TRBV20-1; J gene: TRBJ1-1; D gene: .; CDR3 protein: CSAPGTLDTEAFF; CDR3 DNA: TGCAGTGCCCCCGGGACACTGGATACTGAAGCTTTCTTT
clone size: .; V gene: TRBV3-1; J gene: TRBJ2-2; D gene: .; CDR3 protein: CASSPWQLTGELFF; CDR3 DNA: TGTGCCAGCAGCCCATGGCAGTTAACCGGGGAGCTGTTTTTT
clone size: many; V gene: TRBV5-1; J gene: TRBJ2-5; D gene: TRBD2; CDR3 protein: CASRASGGQETQYF; CDR3 DNA: TGCGCCAGCAGAGCTAGCGGGGGCCAAGAGACCCAGTACTTC
clone size: few; V gene: TRBV20-1; J gene: TRBJ2-7; D gene: .; CDR3 protein: CSAPGSKRTFEYF; CDR3 DNA: TGCAGTGCACCCGGGAGTAAGAGGACGTTCGAGTACTTC
clone size: .; V gene: TRBV27; J gene: TRBJ2-1; D gene: TRBD2; CDR3 protein: CASSPRTSGRSEQFF; CDR3 DNA: TGTGCCAGCAGTCCTAGGACTAGCGGGAGGTCTGAGCAGTTCTTC
clone size: .; V gene: TRBV4-3; J gene: TRBJ2-3; D gene: .; CDR3 protein: CASSQDLGGATDTQYF; CDR3 DNA: TGCGCCAGCAGCCAAGATCTGGGGGGAGCCACAGATACGCAGTATTTT
clone size: .; V gene: TRBV28; J gene: TRBJ2-1; D gene: .; CDR3 protein: CASSFRERISYNEQFF; CDR3 DNA: TGTGCCAGCAGTTTCCGTGAGAGGATCTCCTACAATGAGCAGTTCTTC
clone size: .; V gene: TRBV20-1; J gene: TRBJ2-3; D gene: TRBD1; CDR3 protein: CSTSRGLIDTQYF; CDR3 DNA: TGCAGTACCTCCAGGGGGCTTATAGATACGCAGTATTTT
clone size: .; V gene: TRBV13; J gene: TRBJ2-1; D gene: .; CDR3 protein: CASSLGEQETHNEQFF; CDR3 DNA: TGTGCCAGCAGCTTAGGTGAGCAGGAAACTCACAATGAGCAGTTCTTC
clone size: .; V gene: TRBV6-5; J gene: TRBJ2-1; D gene: .; CDR3 protein: CASSVQSLPYNEQFF; CDR3 DNA: TGTGCCAGCAGCGTCCAGAGTCTACCTTACAATGAGCAGTTCTTC
clone size: .; V gene: TRBV11-2; J gene: TRBJ1-5; D gene: .; CDR3 protein: CASSRGPNQPQHF; CDR3 DNA: TGTGCCAGCAGTCGTGGTCCAAATCAGCCCCAGCATTTT
clone size: .; V gene: TRBV13; J gene: TRBJ1-1; D gene: TRBD1; CDR3 protein: CASRVRGLDTEAFF; CDR3 DNA: TGTGCCAGCAGAGTTAGGGGGCTCGACACTGAAGCTTTCTTT
clone size: many; V gene: TRBV29-1; J gene: TRBJ2-1; D gene: .; CDR3 protein: CSVDADLIMGAYNEQFF; CDR3 DNA: TGCAGCGTTGACGCCGACCTAATAATGGGGGCGTACAATGAGCAGTTCTTC